This TCR beta chain came from a study of post-analysis software for immune sequencing data. The wider study: Disease courses included relapsing-remitting, secondary progressive and progressive-relapsing multiple sclerosis. General study results and limits: A handful of TRBV segments, including TRBV5-6, TRBV5-1 and TRBV20-1, were more frequent in patients than controls.

The length of the CDR3 is 14 residues. Per germline, CDR1 MDHEN and CDR2 SYDVKM. V lost 3 bases to trimming and J lost 9 bases, with 15 bases between them. Turning to this clonotype: Its antigen is unidentified.

TCR beta cDNA libraries included unique molecular identifiers. TCRdb recomputed calls from the PCR reads with MiXCR, one row per CDR3 protein. The data hold 750,000 to 950,000 distinct CDR3 sequences, with roughly 58% observed a single time. Material: blood. The TCR was taken from a girl aged 10 to 17 with multiple sclerosis. J is TRBJ2-1 and V is TRBV28; a weak D match, TRBD2 (6 bases). The CDR3, as DNA: TGTGCCAGCAGTTTCGGCGGGGCAAGGAGTGAGCAGTTCTTC. Its protein product is CASSFGGARSEQFF.